This T cell receptor (beta chain) was sequenced in a study of regulatory and conventional T cells in RAG deficiency. Study-wide results and limits: Compared with controls, unique Treg TCR beta sequences dropped around 110-fold in Omenn syndrome and CID/AS.

To note about this clone: Antigen: not known.

Only in-frame clones appear in the TCRdb table, and some are missing; sequencing was by immunoSEQ multiplex PCR. Of more than 35,000 clones in the sample, 75% to 90% were seen once. Conventional CD4+ T cells were sorted from blood as CD25-low CD127-high cells. The sample was also reused in another study, on regulatory T cells. That source adds: Amplification used 52 TRBV primers and 13 TRBJ primers.

The sample comprised CD4+ effector T cells sorted from blood. The TCR originated in a human donor in good health.

CDR3 in DNA: TGTGCCAGCAGTGCCCGGAGTGATCGAGGAGAAAAACTGTTTTTT. It yields the protein CASSARSDRGEKLFF. The rearrangement joins TRBV27 to TRBJ1-4, with D uncertain. The ends were cut back, 5 bases at V and 8 bases at J, with 18 bases in the middle. Germline CDR1 and CDR2: MNHEY and SMNVEV (reference sequence). The CDR3 runs 15 residues.